These 32 T cell receptor beta chains share one sample of origin, sequenced in a study of shared clonotypes between healthy human individuals. Only in-frame clones appear in the TCRdb table, and some are missing; sequencing was by immunoSEQ multiplex PCR. The sample has approximately 2.5 million clones, under 95% seen once; the top ten hold approximately 0.36%. The sample consisted of naive CD4+ T cells from PBMCs. Subset described: CD45RA+ positively selected. The receptors stem from a man aged 18-30 years in good health. Some clones in this sample may be carry-over from other donors' samples.

The table lists this clone with a count of one. The chain has TRBV12-2 and TRBJ2-7; no DNA check was done on the table's D call, TRBD2. TRBV12-2 is deemed a pseudogene. The CDR3 is made up of 15 amino acids. The CDR3 region has the DNA TGTGCAAGTCGCTTAGATTCGGACTACCCTCGCGAGCAGTACTTC. Translating gives CASRLDSDYPREQYF.

The CDR3 loop is CASSLLVRADTQYF. The CDR3 DNA reads as TGTGCCAGCAGCTTATTAGTCCGAGCAGATACGCAGTATTTT. V usage is TRBV5-6 and J usage is TRBJ2-3, with D hard to call. The CDR3 runs 14 residues. Germline V gene data show CDR1 as SGHDT and CDR2 as YYEEEE. V lost 2 bases and J lost 4, with 11 bases in between.

The chain links TRBV7-8 to TRBJ2-7, with D possibly being TRBD1 or TRBD2 (5 bases each). V was pared by 8 bases and J by 0 bases, with 14 bases between. The CDR3 consists of 14 residues. Germline loops: CDR1 SGHVS, CDR2 FQNEAQ. CDR3 coding DNA: TGTGCCAGCGGAAGGGACGGGTCCTCCTACGAGCAGTACTTC. Its protein product is CASGRDGSSYEQYF.

The chain is built from TRBV9 and TRBJ2-3, with TRBD2 identical over 11 bases. V shed 4 bases and J 1 base; nucleotides not matched to a gene: 8. The CDR3 runs 17 residues. CDR1 SGDLS and CDR2 YYNGEE come from the germline V gene. CDR3 DNA: TGTGCCAGCAGCTTCGGGACTAGCGGATACCGCACAGATACGCAGTATTTT. It codes for CASSFGTSGYRTDTQYF.

This sequence joins TRBV28 and TRBJ2-1, with 9 bases fitting TRBD2. CDR1 MDHEN and CDR2 SYDVKM come from the germline V gene. V dropped 8 bases and J dropped 2; count of bases not matched to a gene: 7. There are 15 residues in the CDR3. The CDR3 coding sequence is TGTGCCAGCGATTCCGGGACTAGCCCCTACAATGAGCAGTTCTTC. Translated: CASDSGTSPYNEQFF.

The V gene is TRBV27, the J gene TRBJ1-4; TRBD1 matches 8 bases. The CDR3 has 15 residues. Germline values: CDR1 MNHEY, CDR2 SMNVEV (reference sequence). With V trimmed by 1 base and J by 5 bases, 3 bases remained unmatched. Written as DNA, the CDR3 is TGTGCCAGCAGTTTATATTGGACAGGGAATGAAAAACTGTTTTTT. It yields the protein CASSLYWTGNEKLFF.

The chain joins TRBV7-3 to TRBJ2-6, with D unclear. The V gene's germline CDR1 is SGHTA and CDR2 FQGTGA. This CDR3 spans 16 amino acids. V gave up 2 bases and J gave up 1 base, with 9 bases separating them. In nucleotides, the CDR3 is TGTGCCAGCAGCTTATTCCCCGTTTCTGGGGCCAACGTCCTGACTTTC. Translation: CASSLFPVSGANVLTF. Full variable domain (missing parts from reference TRBV7-3 and TRBJ2-6): GAGVSQTPSNKVTEKGKYVELRCDPISGHTALYWYRQSLGQGPEFLIYFQGTGAADDSGLPNDRFFAVRPEGSVSTLKIQRTERGDSAVYLCASSLFPVSGANVLTFGAGSRLTVL.

This chain joins TRBV4-1 and TRBJ1-4; D not resolved. There are 14 residues in the CDR3. V lost 4 bases and J 7 bases, leaving 13 bases between the germline ends. Germline lookup yields CDR1 MGHRA and CDR2 YSYEKL. For the CDR3, the DNA is TGCGCCAGCAGCCTCAAGGCGGCAGTTGAAAAACTGTTTTTT. Protein sequence: CASSLKAAVEKLFF.

A note on this clone: The sample holds other DNA sequences that translate to the same CDR3. The rearrangement uses TRBV7-2 and TRBJ1-5, with TRBD1 identical over 7 bases. Germline CDR1 is SGHTA and CDR2 is FQGNSA. The CDR3 length is 13 residues. J lost 7 bases, V lost 4 bases, and 4 bases had no gene match. The CDR3 DNA follows: TGTGCCAGCAGCTCCAGGGGGGACCAGCCCCAGCATTTT. Translation gives CASSSRGDQPQHF.

This chain joins TRBV6-1 and TRBJ2-3, with D tentatively TRBD1 or TRBD2 (5 bases each). Germline lookup yields CDR1 MNHNS and CDR2 SASEGT. The CDR3 loop spans 13 amino acids. V lost 2 bases, J lost 4 bases, and 7 bases lay in between. The CDR3 region has the DNA TGTGCCAGCAGTGAACTGGGGGCAGATACGCAGTATTTT. It codes for CASSELGADTQYF.

The chain employs TRBV28 and TRBJ2-2; D is possibly TRBD1 (6 bases). The CDR3 extends over 13 amino acids. CDR1 and CDR2 from the germline V gene are MDHEN and SYDVKM. Trimming shortened V by 10 bases and J by 8 bases, and 17 bases separated the two germline ends. CDR3 residues: CAMGVGGTGELFF. CDR3 nucleotide sequence: TGTGCCATGGGGGTTGGGGGCACAGGGGAGCTGTTTTTT.

The chain carries TRBV5-1 and TRBJ2-3; D is uncertain. Germline CDR1 is SGHRS and CDR2 is YFSETQ. This CDR3 contains 15 residues. V gave up 2 bases and J gave up 2 bases, with 12 bases separating them. CDR3 loop: CASSFGSWLTDTQYF. The CDR3 bases are TGCGCCAGCAGCTTCGGCAGTTGGCTCACAGATACGCAGTATTTT.

The chain employs TRBV6-1 and TRBJ1-4; D not resolved. The germline V gene encodes CDR1 MNHNS and CDR2 SASEGT. This CDR3 has 15 residues. V lost 7 bases and J lost 4, with 16 bases in between. The CDR3 region is CASNHYSNLNEKLFF. Here the CDR3 DNA reads TGTGCCAGCAACCACTACAGCAACCTTAATGAAAAACTGTTTTTT.

The chain uses TRBV4-1 and TRBJ2-1, with a weak D call TRBD1 (6 bases). Germline V gene lookup returns CDR1 MGHRA and CDR2 YSYEKL. This CDR3 region has 16 residues. Trimming removed 4 bases from V and 4 bases from J, with 17 bases in between. CDR3 sequence (DNA): TGCGCCAGCAGCCGCAGGGGCCCCGAAGGATACAATGAGCAGTTCTTC. This codes for CASSRRGPEGYNEQFF.

The rearrangement uses TRBV7-2 and TRBJ2-7; 10 nucleotides align to TRBD2. Germline V gene data show CDR1 as SGHTA and CDR2 as FQGNSA. The CDR3 runs 15 residues. V was pared by 4 bases and J by 2 bases, with 5 bases of the junction left unmatched. CDR3 nucleotide sequence: TGTGCCAGCAGCTCCAGCGGGAGGGGGACCTACGAGCAGTACTTC. It codes for CASSSSGRGTYEQYF. Combining the CDR3 with reference TRBV7-2 and TRBJ2-7 gives the whole variable domain GAGVSQSPSNKVTEKGKDVELRCDPISGHTALYWYRQSLGQGLEFLIYFQGNSAPDKSGLPSDRFSAERTGGSVSTLTIQRTQQEDSAVYLCASSSSGRGTYEQYFGPGTRLTVT.

The rearrangement links TRBV14 to TRBJ1-4; a possible D gene is TRBD1 (6 bases). The germline V gene has CDR1 SGHDN and CDR2 FVKESK. This CDR3 comprises 15 residues. The V and J ends lost 4 bases and 1 base respectively, with 10 bases between them. The CDR3 DNA reads TGTGCCAGCAGCCCACAGGGTTTAACTAATGAAAAACTGTTTTTT. Its protein is CASSPQGLTNEKLFF.

The rearrangement links TRBV28 to TRBJ2-4; D remains ambiguous. The CDR3 runs 15 residues. The V and J ends lost 6 bases and 0 bases respectively, with 12 bases between them. Germline loops: CDR1 MDHEN, CDR2 SYDVKM. The CDR3 DNA reads TGTGCCAGCAGCCTGGGCATAATAGCCAAAAACATTCAGTACTTC. Its translation is CASSLGIIAKNIQYF.

The J gene is TRBJ2-7, the V gene TRBV10-3, with TRBD1 matching over 11 bases. The CDR3 sequence is 14 residues long. CDR1 is ENHRY and CDR2 is SYGVKD in the germline V gene. Trimming took 3 bases from V and 6 from J; bases not matched to a gene: 4. CDR3: CAISDGTGGFEQYF. CDR3 coding DNA: TGTGCCATCAGTGATGGGACAGGGGGTTTCGAGCAGTACTTC.

This chain uses TRBV5-1 with TRBJ2-7; TRBD1 aligns across 10 bases. This CDR3 is built from 14 residues. Per the germline V gene, CDR1 is SGHRS and CDR2 is YFSETQ. V gave up 4 bases and J gave up 2 bases; unmatched junction bases: 3. The CDR3 nucleotides are TGCGCCAGCAGCGGGACAGGGGCCACCTACGAGCAGTACTTC. Translated, it gives CASSGTGATYEQYF.

The V and J genes are TRBV7-2 and TRBJ1-4; 9 nucleotides match TRBD1. The CDR3 covers 16 residues. From germline, CDR1 is SGHTA and CDR2 FQGNSA. Unmatched junction bases numbered 12, after V lost 5 bases and J lost 8 bases. The CDR3 nucleotides are TGTGCCAGCAGCCCACCGGACAGGGGTGGCGGCGAAAAACTGTTTTTT. Amino acids: CASSPPDRGGGEKLFF.

The chain is built from TRBV2 and TRBJ2-5, with D perhaps matching TRBD2 (5 bases). V lost 3 bases to trimming and J lost 5 bases, with 16 bases between them. Looked up from germline, CDR1 is SNHLY and CDR2 is FYNNEI. This CDR3 comprises 15 residues. The CDR3 nucleotides read TGTGCCAGCAGTGAGCTGGGCCCTGGGGAGGAGACCCAGTACTTC. Its translation is CASSELGPGEETQYF.

The chain carries TRBV28 and TRBJ2-7; D is possibly TRBD1 (5 bases). V lost 3 bases, J lost 3 bases, and 12 bases lay in between. Per germline, CDR1 MDHEN and CDR2 SYDVKM. The CDR3 loop spans 14 amino acids. The CDR3 DNA reads TGTGCCAGCAGTTTGGTTGACAGATACTACGAGCAGTACTTC. Its translation: CASSLVDRYYEQYF.

V and J are TRBV4-3 and TRBJ1-2, with D unclear. Trimming took off 0 bases at V and 7 bases at J, with 6 bases between the two ends. This CDR3 comprises 12 residues. Germline lookup yields CDR1 LGHNA and CDR2 YSLEER. For the CDR3, the DNA is TGCGCCAGCAGCCAAGATTATCGTGGCTACACCTTC. It codes for CASSQDYRGYTF.

Note on this clone: Other DNA sequences in this sample translate to the same CDR3. This chain joins TRBV7-9 and TRBJ2-5; TRBD1 might be the D (5 bases). CDR1 is SEHNR and CDR2 is FQNEAQ in the germline V gene (reference sequence). V shed 0 bases and J shed 5 bases, with 10 bases lying between them. This CDR3 has 14 residues. The CDR3 reads CASSLAGVGETQYF. The CDR3 DNA reads as TGTGCCAGCAGCTTAGCAGGGGTAGGGGAGACCCAGTACTTC.

The chain is built from TRBV28 and TRBJ2-7; 11 nucleotides align to TRBD1. The CDR3 sequence is 13 residues long. The trim removed 6 bases at V and 6 bases at J, leaving 4 bases unmatched. In germline, CDR1 is MDHEN, CDR2 SYDVKM. The CDR3 protein is CASRSGTGGEQYF. CDR3 in DNA: TGTGCCAGCAGATCCGGGACAGGGGGCGAGCAGTACTTC.

This rearrangement joins TRBV7-2 to TRBJ2-3; 7 nucleotides match TRBD1. The CDR3 is made up of 16 amino acids. The J segment lost 4 bases and the V segment lost 5 bases, leaving 12 bases of the junction unmatched. Germline V gives CDR1 SGHTA, CDR2 FQGNSA. The DNA for the CDR3 is TGTGCCAGCAGCGCCAGCGCAGGGGGTAGGGCAGATACGCAGTATTTT. Translated, it gives CASSASAGGRADTQYF.

Turning to this clone: The same CDR3 is also encoded by other DNA sequences in this sample. The rearrangement links TRBV5-1 to TRBJ1-3; 9 nucleotides align to TRBD1. V shed 0 bases, J shed 3 bases, and the junction held 4 bases outside the gene matches. This CDR3 contains 16 residues. The germline V gene encodes CDR1 SGHRS and CDR2 YFSETQ. The chain's CDR3 is CASSLAGTGLGNTIYF. CDR3 DNA: TGCGCCAGCAGCTTGGCGGGGACAGGGCTTGGAAACACCATATATTTT. Combining the CDR3 with reference TRBV5-1 and TRBJ1-3 gives the whole variable domain KAGVTQTPRYLIKTRGQQVTLSCSPISGHRSVSWYQQTPGQGLQFLFEYFSETQRNKGNFPGRFSGRQFSNSRSEMNVSTLELGDSALYLCASSLAGTGLGNTIYFGEGSWLTVV.

This clone was picked up one time. V is TRBV6-5 and J is TRBJ2-1, with a possible D match to TRBD1 (5 bases). Looked up from germline, CDR1 is MNHEY and CDR2 is SVGAGI. The ends were cut back, 4 bases at V and 0 bases at J, with 10 bases in the middle. CDR3 size: 15 residues. This chain's CDR3 is CASSLGVFSYNEQFF. In DNA, the CDR3 is TGTGCCAGCAGTTTAGGGGTCTTCTCCTACAATGAGCAGTTCTTC.

About this clone itself: This may be a read error, as it is one base from a much larger clone. V and J are TRBV7-3 and TRBJ2-3; D unclear. CDR1 and CDR2 from the germline V gene are SGHTA and FQGTGA. The CDR3 contains 11 residues. Trimming pared 4 bases from V and 4 bases from J, leaving 3 bases between. Here the CDR3 reads CASSSSDTQYF. In DNA form, the CDR3 reads TGTGCCAGCAGCTCCTCAGATACGCAGTATTTT.

Notes on this clone: The sample holds other DNA sequences that translate to the same CDR3. V gene TRBV28 combines with J gene TRBJ1-5; possibly TRBD1 for D (6 bases). Germline V gene lookup returns CDR1 MDHEN and CDR2 SYDVKM. The CDR3 sequence is 14 residues long. Deletions cut 3 bases from V and 6 bases from J, with 12 bases between. The CDR3 DNA sequence: TGTGCCAGCAGTTTGGGGGGCGGAGGTCAGCCCCAGCATTTT. Translating it yields CASSLGGGGQPQHF.

The V call is TRBV4-2, the J call TRBJ1-2, with 7 bases lining up with TRBD1. With V trimmed by 1 base and J by 4 bases, 9 bases remained unmatched. The CDR3 has 16 amino acids. CDR1 and CDR2 (germline): LGHNA, YNFKEQ. The CDR3 reads CASSQATSGGAYGYTF. CDR3 in DNA: TGTGCCAGCAGCCAAGCAACGTCAGGGGGGGCCTATGGCTACACCTTC.

The count of this clone is one. This chain joins TRBV2 and TRBJ1-2; 7 bases agree with TRBD1. V trimming: 6 bases; J trimming: 7 bases; junction bases outside the gene matches: 8. CDR3 length: 13 amino acids. Per germline, CDR1 SNHLY and CDR2 FYNNEI. The CDR3 coding sequence is TGTGCCAGCAGAAACGAGGCAGGGGGTGGCTACACCTTC. The encoded protein is CASRNEAGGGYTF. The whole variable domain, filled in from reference TRBV2 and TRBJ1-2, reads EPEVTQTPSHQVTQMGQEVILRCVPISNHLYFYWYRQILGQKVEFLVSFYNNEISEKSEIFDDQFSVERPDGSNFTLKIRSTKLEDSAMYFCASRNEAGGGYTFGSGTRLTVV.